The 14 T cell receptor beta chains given below trace back to one sample, sequenced in a study of cytomegalovirus exposure and HLA in healthy donors. 13 Jbeta primers and 60 Vbeta primers were used for the PCR. Sequenced by immunoSEQ multiplex PCR; TCRdb stores in-frame clones only, minus some. The sample carries 100,000 or so clones, approximately 84% recorded once. Sample: PBMCs. The receptors shown here come from a male donor in good health and CMV-seronegative.

V gene TRBV29-1 combines with J gene TRBJ2-7; no definite D call. Germline V CDR1 and CDR2: SQVTM, ANQGSEA. The V end was cut by 4 bases, the J end by 2 bases, with 6 bases between. This CDR3 has 11 amino acids. The DNA for the CDR3 is TGCAGCGTTGTACAGACCTACGAGCAGTACTTC. It yields the protein CSVVQTYEQYF.

The CDR3: CASSLGQGVWETQYF. The CDR3, as DNA: TGTGCCAGCAGCTTAGGACAGGGTGTATGGGAGACCCAGTACTTC. This sequence joins TRBV5-4 and TRBJ2-5; 8 nucleotides align to TRBD1. After removal of 2 bases from V and 5 bases from J, the junction contained 8 bases not matched to a gene. CDR1 is SGHNT and CDR2 is YYREEE in the germline V gene (reference sequence). The CDR3 has 15 amino acids.

This chain joins TRBV15 and TRBJ2-3, with 7 bases fitting TRBD2. CDR3 size: 12 residues. V lost 6 bases and J lost 5; bases outside the gene matches: 2. The germline CDR1 and CDR2 sequences are LNHNV and YYDKDF (reference sequence). CDR3 residues: CATRAGEDTQYF. For the CDR3, the DNA is TGTGCCACCAGGGCGGGAGAAGATACGCAGTATTTT.

The V call is TRBV5-1, the J call TRBJ1-1; TRBD1 aligns across 7 bases. The CDR3 is made up of 13 amino acids. Germline CDR1 is SGHRS and CDR2 is YFSETQ. V shed 4 bases and J 5 bases; nucleotides not matched to a gene: 5. This CDR3 reads CASSPTGFTEAFF. The CDR3, as DNA: TGCGCCAGCAGCCCGACAGGGTTTACTGAAGCTTTCTTT.

This chain joins TRBV7-8 and TRBJ1-5, with 8 positions matching TRBD1. J lost 6 bases, V lost 4 bases, and 11 bases had no gene match. The germline CDR1 and CDR2 sequences are SGHVS and FQNEAQ. The CDR3 is made up of 16 amino acids. The CDR3 sequence: CASSSAQTGVGQPQHF. For the CDR3, the DNA is TGTGCCAGCAGCTCAGCTCAGACAGGGGTGGGTCAGCCCCAGCATTTT.

The rearrangement links TRBV7-6 to TRBJ2-5; 13 bases are a match to TRBD2. This CDR3 spans 16 amino acids. Germline trimming cut 6 bases from V and 4 bases from J; bases unmatched to any gene: 8. CDR1 is SGHVS and CDR2 is FNYEAQ in the germline V gene. The CDR3 region is CASRQTSGRAVETQYF. CDR3 DNA: TGTGCCAGCAGGCAAACTAGCGGGAGGGCCGTAGAGACCCAGTACTTC.

The chain combines TRBV7-9 with TRBJ1-4; D might be TRBD1 (6 bases). V dropped 5 bases and J dropped 8 bases, with 18 bases sitting between them. CDR1 is SEHNR and CDR2 is FQNEAQ in the germline V gene (reference sequence). The CDR3 runs to 15 residues. As DNA, the CDR3 is TGTGCCAGCAGCCTACAGGGACGGGCCGGAGAAAAACTGTTTTTT. Its protein product is CASSLQGRAGEKLFF.

The chain links TRBV10-3 to TRBJ2-7, with D possibly TRBD1 on 5 matching bases. The CDR3 sequence is 13 residues long. Trimming shortened V by 2 bases and J by 3 bases, and 8 bases separated the two germline ends. The V gene's germline CDR1 is ENHRY and CDR2 SYGVKD. The CDR3 DNA reads TGTGCCATCAGTGAGCAAAGGGGCTACGAGCAGTACTTC. Translated, it gives CAISEQRGYEQYF.

The rearrangement uses TRBV27 and TRBJ2-2; TRBD2 matches 12 bases. The CDR3 is 15 residues long. J gave up 6 bases and V 7 bases, and 6 bases lay outside the gene matches. The germline gives CDR1 MNHEY, CDR2 SMNVEV (reference sequence). The CDR3 protein is CASTLTSGSSGELFF. The DNA for the CDR3 is TGTGCCAGCACCTTGACTAGCGGGAGTTCCGGGGAGCTGTTTTTT.

The chain is built from TRBV2 and TRBJ2-7; TRBD1 agrees at 8 bases. The CDR3 spans 14 residues. Germline CDR1 reads SNHLY; CDR2 reads FYNNEI. After removal of 6 bases from V and 3 bases from J, the junction contained 7 bases not matched to a gene. The CDR3 region has the DNA TGTGCCAGCAGACCGACAGGGGCAATCTACGAGCAGTACTTC. Protein sequence: CASRPTGAIYEQYF.

The gene calls are TRBV2 and TRBJ2-5, with TRBD2 matching 9 bases. This CDR3 is built from 14 residues. V shed 4 bases and J 6 bases; nucleotides not matched to a gene: 6. The germline V gene has CDR1 SNHLY and CDR2 FYNNEI. CDR3 sequence: CASSVTAGGKTQYF. The CDR3 DNA is TGTGCCAGCAGTGTTACAGCGGGAGGAAAGACCCAGTACTTC.

The chain has TRBV7-9 and TRBJ2-5; 8 nucleotides line up with TRBD1. V was clipped by 7 bases and J by 5 bases; unmatched bases: 3. The V gene's germline CDR1 is SEHNR and CDR2 FQNEAQ (reference sequence). The CDR3 consists of 12 residues. The CDR3, as DNA: TGTGCCAGCACTCAGGGGGCTGAGACCCAGTACTTC. Protein product: CASTQGAETQYF.

This clone was found a few times. The V and J genes are TRBV27 and TRBJ2-7, with D possibly matching TRBD2 (6 bases). Germline CDR1 reads MNHEY; CDR2 reads SMNVEV (reference sequence). Trimming stripped 6 bases from V and 8 bases from J, with 14 bases between. The CDR3 sequence is 12 residues long. The chain's CDR3 is CASSTGVYKQYF. The CDR3 DNA sequence: TGTGCCAGCAGCACGGGGGTTTACAAGCAGTACTTC.

CDR3 region: CASSFWGSENQPQHF. The CDR3 nucleotides read TGTGCCAGCAGCTTCTGGGGCAGCGAGAATCAGCCCCAGCATTTT. This chain uses TRBV7-8 with TRBJ1-5; D is possibly TRBD1 (5 bases). Germline V gene data show CDR1 as SGHVS and CDR2 as FQNEAQ. This CDR3 is built from 15 residues. V lost 3 bases and J lost 4, with 13 bases in between.